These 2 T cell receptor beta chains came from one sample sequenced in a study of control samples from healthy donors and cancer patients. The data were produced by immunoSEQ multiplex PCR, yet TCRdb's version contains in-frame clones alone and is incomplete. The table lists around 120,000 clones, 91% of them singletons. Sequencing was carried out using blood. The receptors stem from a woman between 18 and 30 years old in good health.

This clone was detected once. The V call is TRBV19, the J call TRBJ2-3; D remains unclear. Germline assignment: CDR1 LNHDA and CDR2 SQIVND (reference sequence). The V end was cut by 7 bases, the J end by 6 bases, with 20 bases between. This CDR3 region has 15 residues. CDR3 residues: CASTITPGPRDTQYF. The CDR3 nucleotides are TGTGCCAGTACTATCACGCCGGGCCCGAGGGATACGCAGTATTTT.

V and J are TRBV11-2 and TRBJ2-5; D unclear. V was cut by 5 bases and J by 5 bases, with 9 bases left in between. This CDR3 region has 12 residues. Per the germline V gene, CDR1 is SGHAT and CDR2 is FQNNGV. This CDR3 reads CASSGLMETQYF. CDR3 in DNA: TGTGCCAGCAGCGGGCTGATGGAGACCCAGTACTTC.